Below, 10 T cell receptor beta chains from the same sample are listed, as sequenced in a study of STAT3 mutations in large granular lymphocyte leukemia. Study findings and constraints: At least one immunodominant TCR beta clonotype appeared in every T-cell large granular lymphocyte leukemia patient.

No cognate antigen is known for these TCRs. Sequencing used immunoSEQ multiplex PCR; TCRdb keeps in-frame clones, though not all of them. The sample carries tens of thousands of clones, approximately 78% recorded once. Specimen: PBMCs. These receptors came from a human donor with T large granular lymphocyte leukemia. Some clones in this sample may be carry-over from other donors' samples.

The CDR3, as DNA: TGTGCCAGCAGCACCGGTCAGGGGGATCAGCCCCAGCATTTT. Translating gives CASSTGQGDQPQHF. The V and J genes are TRBV7-9 and TRBJ1-5; 7 nucleotides align to TRBD1. Germline values: CDR1 SEHNR, CDR2 FQNEAQ (reference sequence). The ends lost 5 bases at V and 5 bases at J; junction bases unmatched: 6. The CDR3 length is 14 residues.

The CDR3 here is CASRIGQQNEKLFF. The CDR3 nucleotides read TGTGCCAGCAGGATCGGGCAACAGAATGAAAAACTGTTTTTT. V usage is TRBV6-6 and J usage is TRBJ1-4; D is uncertain. Germline lookup yields CDR1 MNHNY and CDR2 SVGAGI (reference sequence). The CDR3 contains 14 residues. V dropped 6 bases and J dropped 5 bases, with 13 bases sitting between them.

This chain joins TRBV19 and TRBJ1-1; D may be TRBD1 (5 bases). Per the germline V gene, CDR1 is LNHDA and CDR2 is SQIVND (reference sequence). V shed 4 bases and J shed 3 bases, with 9 bases lying between them. CDR3 length equals 13 residues. Here the CDR3 reads CASSNPGDTEAFF. The CDR3 bases are TGTGCCAGTAGTAATCCGGGGGACACTGAAGCTTTCTTT.

This chain links TRBV28 with TRBJ2-1; 8 bases line up with TRBD2. Germline lookup yields CDR1 MDHEN and CDR2 SYDVKM. Unmatched junction bases numbered 5, after V lost 3 bases and J lost 7 bases. The CDR3 is made up of 14 amino acids. CDR3 loop: CASSFGGAWNEQFF. The CDR3 DNA is TGTGCCAGCAGTTTCGGGGGGGCGTGGAATGAGCAGTTCTTC.

The rearrangement joins TRBV7-2 to TRBJ2-7; D unclear. V was trimmed by 6 bases and J by 2 bases, leaving 5 bases between them. The germline V gene has CDR1 SGHTA and CDR2 FQGNSA. The CDR3 spans 11 residues. CDR3 DNA: TGTGCCAGCAGTCGGACCTACGAGCAGTACTTC. Translation: CASSRTYEQYF.

The CDR3 here is CASSLRQGLITEAFF. CDR3 bases: TGTGCCAGCAGCTTGAGACAGGGGCTGATCACTGAAGCTTTCTTT. The rearrangement uses TRBV5-6 and TRBJ1-1; 8 nucleotides agree with TRBD1. V lost 1 base, J lost 4 bases, and 6 bases stayed unmatched. Germline CDR1 SGHDT, CDR2 YYEEEE. This CDR3 contains 15 residues.

The chain carries TRBV7-9 and TRBJ1-1; D remains unclear. V was trimmed by 1 base and J by 5 bases, leaving 5 bases between them. This CDR3 has 12 amino acids. From germline, CDR1 is SEHNR and CDR2 FQNEAQ (reference sequence). The CDR3: CASSLELTEAFF. The DNA for the CDR3 is TGTGCCAGCAGCTTAGAGTTAACTGAAGCTTTCTTT.

This chain links TRBV11-3 with TRBJ2-5; D might be TRBD1 (5 bases). Germline CDR1 SGHNT, CDR2 YENEEA. V was shortened by 8 bases and J by 4 bases, with 14 bases between the two germline ends. The CDR3 runs to 13 residues. CDR3 protein: CASSSGSSETQYF. CDR3 coding DNA: TGTGCCAGCTCATCAGGGTCATCAGAGACCCAGTACTTC.

This clone occurred once. This rearrangement joins TRBV6-1 to TRBJ1-5; maybe TRBD1 (6 bases). V was shortened by 0 bases and J by 3 bases, with 12 bases between the two germline ends. Germline loops: CDR1 MNHNS, CDR2 SASEGT. The CDR3 consists of 16 residues. The CDR3: CASSEAGARVNQPQHF. CDR3 DNA: TGTGCCAGCAGTGAAGCGGGGGCGAGGGTCAATCAGCCCCAGCATTTT.

V usage is TRBV6-1 and J usage is TRBJ2-3; D is perhaps TRBD2 (6 bases). This CDR3 spans 15 amino acids. The V end lost 3 bases, the J end lost 3 bases, and 13 bases lay between the germline ends. Germline CDR1 MNHNS, CDR2 SASEGT. Here the CDR3 reads CASSEGLSPTDTQYF. CDR3 sequence (DNA): TGTGCCAGCAGTGAGGGACTTTCCCCTACAGATACGCAGTATTTT.